The 29 T cell receptor beta chains listed next were all sequenced from one sample in a study of OX40 agonist ivuxolimab in advanced cancers. Some clones are missing from TCRdb's copy, which holds only in-frame ones; the method was immunoSEQ multiplex PCR. This repertoire shows more than 65,000 clones, around four fifths found once; its top ten account for less than 6.5%. Source: CD4+ or CD8+ T cells sorted from blood, taken in a trial of the OX40 agonist ivuxolimab. Receptors were obtained from an adult with an advanced solid tumor such as melanoma, head and neck, liver or kidney cancer.

The chain links TRBV7-7 to TRBJ2-5; 7 positions agree with TRBD2. J was trimmed by 3 bases and V by 5 bases; bases with no gene match: 15. In germline, CDR1 is SSHAT, CDR2 FNYEAQ (reference sequence). The CDR3 is 17 amino acids. CDR3 residues: CASSPGRLASTKETQYF. For the CDR3, the DNA is TGTGCCAGCAGCCCTGGCCGACTAGCAAGTACAAAAGAGACCCAGTACTTC.

The rearrangement links TRBV5-6 to TRBJ2-7; D is undetermined. Trimming took 1 base from V and 7 from J, leaving 9 bases between them. CDR3 size: 12 residues. Germline CDR1 is SGHDT and CDR2 is YYEEEE. The CDR3 spells CASSLWTREQYF. For the CDR3, the DNA is TGTGCCAGCAGCTTGTGGACCCGAGAGCAGTACTTC.

This rearrangement joins TRBV6-5 to TRBJ1-2, with 9 bases that match TRBD1. The CDR3 contains 14 residues. Germline V gene data show CDR1 as MNHEY and CDR2 as SVGAGI. Germline trimming cut 4 bases from V and 8 bases from J; bases unmatched to any gene: 8. CDR3: CASSSRDRERGYTF. DNA for the CDR3: TGTGCCAGCAGTTCCAGGGACAGGGAGAGGGGCTACACCTTC.

The CDR3 reads CASSQGPEKLFF. DNA for the CDR3: TGCGCCAGCAGCCAAGGTCCTGAAAAACTGTTTTTT. The V gene is TRBV4-3, the J gene TRBJ1-4; no definite D call. Germline-derived CDR1 and CDR2 are LGHNA and YSLEER. The CDR3 contains 12 residues. V lost 1 base to trimming and J lost 7 bases, with 4 bases between them.

The chain employs TRBV13 and TRBJ1-3; tentatively, D is TRBD1 (6 bases). Trimming pared 5 bases from V and 2 bases from J, leaving 19 bases between. The germline V gene has CDR1 PRHDT and CDR2 FYEKMQ (reference sequence). The length of the CDR3 is 17 residues. CDR3 DNA: TGTGCCAGCAGCGCCGCGTCGGAAAGGGGGGCTGGAAACACCATATATTTT. Its protein is CASSAASERGAGNTIYF.

This clone was seen a few times. The CDR3 DNA is TGCAGCGTTGGTGGGGCGAACACTGAAGCTTTCTTT. Translation gives CSVGGANTEAFF. The chain links TRBV29-1 to TRBJ1-1, with a tentative D call TRBD1 (5 bases). CDR3 length equals 12 residues. The germline V and J ends were trimmed by 4 bases and 1 base, with 7 bases remaining between them. Germline values: CDR1 SQVTM, CDR2 ANQGSEA.

V and J are TRBV5-1 and TRBJ2-3; maybe TRBD2 (6 bases). Germline CDR1 and CDR2: SGHRS and YFSETQ. The length of the CDR3 is 15 residues. The V and J ends lost 5 bases and 4 bases respectively, with 17 bases between them. CDR3 loop: CASSNPGLGADTQYF. DNA for the CDR3: TGCGCCAGCAGTAATCCGGGACTGGGCGCAGATACGCAGTATTTT.

The chain couples TRBV28 to TRBJ1-2; the match to TRBD1 covers 10 bases. This CDR3 region has 15 residues. The germline V gene encodes CDR1 MDHEN and CDR2 SYDVKM. Losses at the gene ends were 9 bases for V and 7 bases for J; bases not matched to a gene: 14. For the CDR3, the DNA is TGTGCCAGTCTGACAGGGGGCAGCGCTAAAGGTGGCTACACCTTC. The encoded protein is CASLTGGSAKGGYTF.

V usage is TRBV30 and J usage is TRBJ1-5; D possibly corresponds to TRBD1 (6 bases). Germline V gene sequence: CDR1 GTSNPN, CDR2 SVGIG (reference sequence). With 2 bases removed from V and 3 bases from J, the gap between germline ends came to 17 bases. The CDR3 has 16 amino acids. The CDR3 reads CAWSPGFSGANQPQHF. The CDR3, as DNA: TGTGCCTGGAGTCCAGGTTTTTCGGGGGCCAATCAGCCCCAGCATTTT.

This clone was observed a single time. The chain uses TRBV18 and TRBJ2-1, with D possibly matching TRBD2 (5 bases). CDR3 length: 15 residues. Germline loops: CDR1 KGHSH, CDR2 LQKENI. V lost 3 bases and J lost 3, with 12 bases in between. This chain's CDR3 is CASSPQRAGYNEQFF. The DNA of the CDR3 is TGTGCCAGCTCACCCCAAAGGGCGGGCTACAATGAGCAGTTCTTC. Based on the CDR3 plus reference TRBV18 and TRBJ2-1, the full variable domain is NAGVMQNPRHLVRRRGQEARLRCSPMKGHSHVYWYRQLPEEGLKFMVYLQKENIIDESGMPKERFSAEFPKEGPSILRIQQVVRGDSAAYFCASSPQRAGYNEQFFGPGTRLTVL.

This clone was picked up one time. This sequence joins TRBV27 and TRBJ2-1, with 7 bases fitting TRBD1. V lost 6 bases and J lost 13; bases outside the gene matches: 9. The CDR3 runs 12 residues. The germline V gene has CDR1 MNHEY and CDR2 SMNVEV (reference sequence). The CDR3 here is CASSRDSGLQFF. DNA for the CDR3: TGTGCCAGCAGCCGGGACAGCGGTCTCCAGTTCTTC.

The CDR3 DNA follows: TGTGCCAGCAGCTTACTTGGCACAGATACGCAGTATTTT. Its protein is CASSLLGTDTQYF. The chain carries TRBV7-9 and TRBJ2-3; D is unclear. The CDR3 loop spans 13 amino acids. V dropped 2 bases and J dropped 1 base, with 4 bases sitting between them. Germline V CDR1 and CDR2: SEHNR, FQNEAQ (reference sequence).

The V gene is TRBV6-5, the J gene TRBJ1-5; D is unclear. CDR1 is MNHEY, CDR2 SVGAGI, per germline. This CDR3 is 13 amino acids long. V was cut by 4 bases and J by 0 bases, with 4 bases left in between. For the CDR3, the DNA is TGTGCCAGCAGTTTGGGTAGCAATCAGCCCCAGCATTTT. It is translated as CASSLGSNQPQHF.

The chain links TRBV19 to TRBJ2-7; D is uncertain. This CDR3 contains 15 residues. Germline V gene lookup returns CDR1 LNHDA and CDR2 SQIVND (reference sequence). V lost 5 bases and J 2 bases, leaving 16 bases between the germline ends. CDR3 residues: CASSPRTAPPYEQYF. DNA for the CDR3: TGTGCCAGTAGTCCGAGGACGGCACCCCCCTACGAGCAGTACTTC.

The J gene is TRBJ1-1, the V gene TRBV21-1. TRBV21-1 is given as a pseudogene. The CDR3 is made up of 13 amino acids. The CDR3 sequence: CASRLKGRTEAFF. The CDR3 DNA follows: TGTGCCAGCCGCTTAAAGGGGAGGACTGAAGCTTTCTTT.

The chain links TRBV2 to TRBJ1-2, with a possible D match to TRBD1 (5 bases). From germline, CDR1 is SNHLY and CDR2 FYNNEI. This CDR3 is built from 14 residues. The V end lost 1 base, the J end lost 4 bases, and 10 bases lay between the germline ends. The CDR3 DNA reads TGTGCCAGCAGTGAAGGACAGTACCCCTATGGCTACACCTTC. It is translated as CASSEGQYPYGYTF.

This clone was picked up one time. The DNA of the CDR3 is TGTGCCAGCAGCACAATCCGGGACTCCTCCTACGAGCAGTACTTC. Translating gives CASSTIRDSSYEQYF. The chain combines TRBV5-6 with TRBJ2-7; tentative D call: TRBD2 (6 bases). The V end was cut by 4 bases, the J end by 0 bases, with 14 bases between. There are 15 residues in the CDR3. In germline, CDR1 is SGHDT, CDR2 YYEEEE. Full variable domain (outside the CDR3, taken from reference TRBV5-6 and TRBJ2-7): DAGVTQSPTHLIKTRGQQVTLRCSPKSGHDTVSWYQQALGQGPQFIFQYYEEEERQRGNFPDRFSGHQFPNYSSELNVNALLLGDSALYLCASSTIRDSSYEQYFGPGTRLTVT.

V usage is TRBV19 and J usage is TRBJ2-2; D remains ambiguous. Between the trimmed V and J ends, which lost 3 bases and 5 bases, there was a span of 19 bases. Germline loops: CDR1 LNHDA, CDR2 SQIVND (reference sequence). The CDR3 is 17 residues long. This CDR3 reads CASSMGPWEGGTGELFF. For the CDR3, the DNA is TGTGCCAGTAGTATGGGCCCTTGGGAAGGTGGTACCGGGGAGCTGTTTTTT.

The chain uses TRBV27 and TRBJ2-7; either TRBD1 or TRBD2 may fit D (5 bases each). Germline CDR1 is MNHEY and CDR2 is SMNVEV (reference sequence). V was clipped by 11 bases and J by 7 bases, with 24 bases between them. The CDR3 contains 14 residues. CDR3: CAVSRGTAPLEQYF. Written as DNA, the CDR3 is TGTGCCGTCAGCCGAGGGACGGCCCCCCTGGAGCAGTACTTC.

The V call is TRBV4-2, the J call TRBJ2-2; 15 nucleotides line up with TRBD2. The ends lost 4 bases at V and 4 bases at J; junction bases unmatched: 13. The CDR3 runs to 20 residues. The V gene's germline CDR1 is LGHNA and CDR2 YNFKEQ. The CDR3 protein is CASSPLKGTSGGRATGELFF. CDR3 coding DNA: TGTGCCAGCAGCCCTCTAAAAGGGACTAGCGGGGGGCGGGCCACCGGGGAGCTGTTTTTT.

The chain links TRBV5-5 to TRBJ2-7; D perhaps matches TRBD2 (5 bases). The germline gives CDR1 SGHKS, CDR2 YYEKEE (reference sequence). V dropped 4 bases and J dropped 0 bases, with 11 bases sitting between them. CDR3 size: 14 residues. The chain's CDR3 is CASSPGGSSYEQYV. The DNA for the CDR3 is TGTGCCAGCAGCCCCGGTGGGAGCTCCTACGAGCAGTACGTC.

The chain couples TRBV5-1 to TRBJ2-4; the D gene is possibly TRBD1 (7 bases). CDR1 is SGHRS and CDR2 is YFSETQ in the germline V gene. CDR3 size: 18 residues. V was cut by 4 bases and J by 1 base, with 21 bases left in between. CDR3 coding DNA: TGCGCCAGCAGCCACCGTGGTCAGGGGGGAAGTGCCAAAAACATTCAGTACTTC. It is translated as CASSHRGQGGSAKNIQYF. The full variable domain, rest sourced from reference TRBV5-1 and TRBJ2-4, is KAGVTQTPRYLIKTRGQQVTLSCSPISGHRSVSWYQQTPGQGLQFLFEYFSETQRNKGNFPGRFSGRQFSNSRSEMNVSTLELGDSALYLCASSHRGQGGSAKNIQYFGAGTRLSVL.

This clone was observed a few times. V usage is TRBV7-2 and J usage is TRBJ1-2; TRBD1 matches at 7 bases. The germline V gene has CDR1 SGHTA and CDR2 FQGNSA. V gave up 8 bases and J gave up 2 bases; unmatched junction bases: 11. The CDR3 loop spans 15 amino acids. CDR3 residues: CASHLQGSANYGYTF. Written as DNA, the CDR3 is TGTGCCAGCCATTTACAGGGGAGCGCAAACTATGGCTACACCTTC.

The V gene is TRBV5-6, the J gene TRBJ1-2, with 7 bases aligning to TRBD1. Losses at the gene ends were 6 bases for V and 6 bases for J; bases not matched to a gene: 20. CDR3 length equals 17 residues. The germline gives CDR1 SGHDT, CDR2 YYEEEE. CDR3 sequence (DNA): TGTGCCAGCACCCCCCCCCAAGGTTGGACAGGCACAAATGGCTACACCTTC. Its protein is CASTPPQGWTGTNGYTF.

The chain couples TRBV6-5 to TRBJ2-5; the D gene is possibly TRBD1 (5 bases). With 3 bases removed from V and 1 base from J, the gap between germline ends came to 12 bases. The germline gives CDR1 MNHEY, CDR2 SVGAGI. The CDR3 runs 15 residues. The CDR3 DNA reads TGTGCCAGCAGTTATGGCCGACAGACCCAAGAGACCCAGTACTTC. Translating gives CASSYGRQTQETQYF.

This clone was counted a single time. CDR3 bases: TGTGCCAGCAGTTTACAGGGCAATTCACCCCTCCACTTT. Amino acids: CASSLQGNSPLHF. The chain employs TRBV27 and TRBJ1-6; tentative D call: TRBD1 (5 bases). Germline loops: CDR1 MNHEY, CDR2 SMNVEV (reference sequence). CDR3 length equals 13 residues. V was cut by 2 bases and J by 7 bases, with 6 bases left in between.

The chain has TRBV7-9 and TRBJ2-6, with D maybe TRBD2 (6 bases). The CDR3 spans 13 residues. V lost 8 bases, J lost 6 bases, and 11 bases lay in between. CDR1 and CDR2 (germline): SEHNR, FQNEAQ (reference sequence). The CDR3 loop reads CASSWGEANVLTF. The CDR3 coding sequence is TGTGCCAGCTCCTGGGGGGAGGCCAACGTCCTGACTTTC.

This clone appeared a few times. The chain has TRBV28 and TRBJ2-5; the D gene is possibly TRBD1 (6 bases). Germline V gene data show CDR1 as MDHEN and CDR2 as SYDVKM. The CDR3 loop spans 14 amino acids. Trimming pared 6 bases from V and 2 bases from J, leaving 13 bases between. The CDR3 nucleotides are TGTGCCAGCAGCCCCCCCGGACAGCAAGAGACCCAGTACTTC. Translation gives CASSPPGQQETQYF.

This clone was seen a handful of times. This chain connects TRBV7-3 to TRBJ1-3; D ambiguous. The CDR3 consists of 13 residues. Per germline, CDR1 SGHTA and CDR2 FQGTGA. Trimming shortened V by 5 bases and J by 0 bases, and 5 bases separated the two germline ends. The CDR3 reads CASSPGSGNTIYF. The CDR3 bases are TGTGCCAGCAGCCCGGGCTCTGGAAACACCATATATTTT.